This T cell receptor beta chain was sequenced for a study of shared clonotypes between healthy human individuals (TCRdb year 2020). With regard to the full study: The cohort included a few men and a couple of women between 18 and 49 years of age. Blood TCR repertoires of roughly five healthy adults were deeply sequenced to estimate repertoire size and the extent of clonotype sharing between individuals. Leukapheresis yielded between about 0.9 and 9.5 billion PBMCs per donor. Different laboratories and diverse techniques were used to prepare libraries and sequence TCR repertoires, to increase sequencing depth and limit assay-specific biases. For each donor, CD4 naive and CD4 memory were each run on three plates, CD8 naive on two plates, and CD8 memory on one plate.

Looking up the germline V gene (reference sequence) yields CDR1 SGHNT and CDR2 YYREEE. The junction shows trimming of 1 base on V and 7 bases on J, plus 6 bases between the germline ends. The CDR3 contains 11 residues, cysteine and phenylalanine counted. Here the CDR3 DNA is all that survives: 33 bases in frame from base 1. The donors were healthy, HIV-negative adults who had no recently reported acute infections or vaccinations. All donors were Caucasian adults living in Nashville, Tennessee, USA. Magnetic negative selection was used to enrich CD4+ T cells, after which naive cells were positively selected on CD45RA and the negative fraction became the memory subset. Blood was obtained by leukapheresis, after which PBMCs were separated by Ficoll-Histopaque density gradient centrifugation and cryopreserved in liquid nitrogen vapor phase. Analytical flow cytometry was used to check the purity and quantity of each magnetically sorted T cell population. From each sorted fraction, genomic DNA was isolated and quantified by UV absorbance on a Nanodrop 2000c.

Concerning this clone itself: Its antigen is unknown. No base qualities exist here, and no much larger clone lies one base off it.

TCR CDR3 regions were amplified from genomic DNA by multiplex PCR using the deep immunoSEQ assay. Extracted genomic DNA from each cell subset was distributed evenly across all wells of several immunoSEQ 96-well plates, and each plate was treated as a replicate. Each replicate PCR for sorted subsets received roughly 200 ng genomic DNA, equal to 28,000 or so T cell genomes. Purified libraries were measured with a Qubit 3.0 fluorometer, size-checked on a Bioanalyzer 2100, and measured again with the KAPA Library Quantification kit. Every immunoSEQ 96-well plate was sequenced on a dedicated single-read 150-cycle Illumina NextSeq 550 flow cell. As for the original processing: Because the immunoSEQ output held only junctional sequences and lacked quality scores, the filtering could not match the filtering applied to full-length reads. Sequences were annotated with PyIR, a Python wrapper for IgBLAST v1.9, using IMGT germline references to assign V/J genes and CDR3. Reads were filtered out if the reads had weak V/J assignments (E-value above 1e-6), no CDR3, stop codons, out-of-frame junctions, or ambiguous translated residues. A V3J clonotype was defined by an identical inferred V gene, J gene, and CDR3 amino acid sequence. The percentage overlap between two repertoires was calculated by dividing the number of shared unique clonotypes by the size of the smaller repertoire. Repertoire richness was assessed with RTK rarefaction, the Chao1 estimator, and Recon v2.1 estimates of unobserved clonotypes. Generation probabilities were computed with OLGA for all TCRbeta clonotypes obtained by the gDNA method from four donors. TCRdb took this table from immuneACCESS and kept in-frame rearrangements with V and J called. Such tables lack part of the clones; where checked against another copy, unresolved V genes explain under half of the gap, and the rest is unexplained. V and J calls and clone size come straight from that table; D and trimming were deduced from the DNA. The sample contains about 2.4 million clones, 93% of them found a single time. The ten top clones hold 0.35% to 0.45% of the sample.

The research as a whole found: Across a few donors, around 5% of naive CD4, approximately 3.6% of naive CD8, around 2.1% of memory CD4, and under 0.45% of memory CD8 clonotypes were shared. Only blood was sampled, and tissue TCR repertoires likely differ from those in blood. Naive subsets generally had larger estimated clonotype richness than memory subsets. Pairwise subsampling led to the expectation that sequencing depth would affect the degree of clonotype sharing among donors. Incomplete sequencing was indicated by rarefaction of sorted-subset datasets, despite the large sequencing depth. The small number of donors limited the genetic and exposure-history diversity represented. Compared with non-shared clonotypes, the clonotypes found in all four sorted-subset donors had higher generation probabilities.

This sequence was found in a man younger than 30 in good health. Some clones in this sample may be carry-over from other donors' samples. This receptor chain uses TRBV5-4 and TRBJ2-7, with an unclear D gene assignment. Material for sequencing was naive CD4+ T cells from PBMCs. Interpreted using the paper, the cell subset or site label stands for: CD45RA+ positively selected. The CDR3 amino acid sequence is: CASSLLGEQYF. The DNA sequence is as follows: TGTGCCAGCAGCTTGTTAGGGGAGCAGTACTTC.